The 12 T cell receptor beta chains reported below all come from one sample, sequenced in a study of T cell responses to AZD1222 COVID-19 vaccine. Some clones are missing from TCRdb's copy, which holds only in-frame ones; the method was immunoSEQ multiplex PCR. This table has 93,000 or so clones, less than 95% appearing once. The sequenced sample was peripheral blood, obtained on day 0 of AZD1222 vaccination. The receptor set was obtained from an adult in good health.

This clone was counted a few times. The rearrangement uses TRBV6-5 and TRBJ2-7; D may be TRBD2 (5 bases). CDR3 length: 15 amino acids. V lost 0 bases, J lost 0 bases, and 9 bases lay in between. Germline values: CDR1 MNHEY, CDR2 SVGAGI. The CDR3 here is CASSYSVGSSYEQYF. CDR3 sequence (DNA): TGTGCCAGCAGTTACTCGGTAGGGAGCTCCTACGAGCAGTACTTC.

The genes are TRBV27 and TRBJ1-5; the D gene is possibly TRBD1 (6 bases). CDR1 is MNHEY and CDR2 is SMNVEV in the germline V gene (reference sequence). Trimming pared 5 bases from V and 1 base from J, leaving 9 bases between. The CDR3 runs 14 residues. The CDR3 DNA is TGTGCCAGCAGTAACAGGGCGAGCAATCAGCCCCAGCATTTT. It specifies CASSNRASNQPQHF.

A word on this clone: Other DNA sequences in this sample translate to the same CDR3. This chain links TRBV5-4 with TRBJ2-2; D possibly corresponds to TRBD1 (5 bases). Per the germline V gene, CDR1 is SGHNT and CDR2 is YYREEE (reference sequence). The CDR3 is 13 residues long. Trimming stripped 1 base from V and 8 bases from J, with 9 bases between. The CDR3 bases are TGTGCCAGCAGCTTGTGGGGCACGGGGGAGCTGTTTTTT. Its translation: CASSLWGTGELFF.

This clone was seen a single time. CDR3 sequence (DNA): TGCAGCGGGATAGCCTCGGTATATACGCAGTATTTT. It encodes CSGIASVYTQYF. The V call is TRBV29-1, the J call TRBJ2-3; D call uncertain. The length of the CDR3 is 12 residues. CDR1 and CDR2 from the germline V gene are SQVTM and ANQGSEA. V lost 7 bases to trimming and J lost 7 bases, with 15 bases between them.

On this clone itself: The same CDR3 arises from other DNA sequences in this sample as well. The chain's CDR3 is CASSRTGATNEKLFF. CDR3 DNA sequence: TGCGCCAGCAGCCGCACCGGGGCAACTAATGAAAAACTGTTTTTT. The gene calls are TRBV5-1 and TRBJ1-4, with D uncertain. The V gene lost 4 bases and the J gene lost 0 bases, with 10 bases spanning the gap. Germline V gene lookup returns CDR1 SGHRS and CDR2 YFSETQ. The CDR3 is 15 amino acids.

The genes are TRBV7-9 and TRBJ1-3, with D perhaps TRBD1 (6 bases). This CDR3 has 14 residues. Germline V gene data show CDR1 as SEHNR and CDR2 as FQNEAQ (reference sequence). Trimming cost V 3 bases and J 3 bases, with 9 bases left between them. The CDR3 bases are TGTGCCAGCAGCTTGTCAGGGGATGGAAACACCATATATTTT. This codes for CASSLSGDGNTIYF.

The V gene is TRBV5-1, the J gene TRBJ1-1, with 9 bases fitting TRBD1. J gave up 0 bases and V 0 bases, and 3 bases lay outside the gene matches. The V gene's germline CDR1 is SGHRS and CDR2 YFSETQ. This CDR3 is 16 amino acids long. This CDR3 is CASSLGTGELNTEAFF. In DNA form, the CDR3 reads TGCGCCAGCAGCTTGGGGACAGGGGAATTGAACACTGAAGCTTTCTTT.

J is TRBJ1-1 and V is TRBV5-4; D not resolved. V dropped 3 bases and J dropped 1 base, with 10 bases sitting between them. This CDR3 spans 14 amino acids. Germline loops: CDR1 SGHNT, CDR2 YYREEE (reference sequence). For the CDR3, the DNA is TGTGCCAGCAGCTCCCTGGAGGGGAACACTGAAGCTTTCTTT. Its protein is CASSSLEGNTEAFF.

This clone was observed a few times. The chain is built from TRBV7-9 and TRBJ1-6, with D possibly being TRBD1 (5 bases). Trimming took 1 base from V and 8 from J, leaving 9 bases between them. Germline-derived CDR1 and CDR2 are SEHNR and FQNEAQ (reference sequence). This CDR3 has 14 residues. The CDR3 coding sequence is TGTGCCAGCAGCTTAGGGGACCCCTATTCACCCCTCCACTTT. Its translation is CASSLGDPYSPLHF.

This chain connects TRBV10-2 to TRBJ1-3; the match to TRBD1 covers 8 bases. The CDR3 runs to 16 residues. In germline, CDR1 is WSHSY, CDR2 SAAADI. After removal of 0 bases from V and 0 bases from J, the junction contained 1 base not matched to a gene. CDR3 sequence reads: CASSESTGDSGNTIYF. DNA of the CDR3: TGCGCCAGCAGTGAGTCGACAGGGGACTCTGGAAACACCATATATTTT.

This clone occurred a few times. The chain combines TRBV11-2 with TRBJ2-7; tentative D call: TRBD1 (6 bases). The ends were cut back, 1 base at V and 3 bases at J, with 7 bases in the middle. This CDR3 is 13 amino acids long. CDR1 and CDR2 from the germline V gene are SGHAT and FQNNGV. The CDR3 loop reads CASSLGGLYEQYF. CDR3 in DNA: TGTGCCAGCAGCTTAGGGGGGCTCTACGAGCAGTACTTC.

This rearrangement joins TRBV7-9 to TRBJ2-5; D unresolved. The CDR3 runs 12 residues. Germline assignment: CDR1 SEHNR and CDR2 FQNEAQ (reference sequence). V lost 4 bases and J 5 bases, leaving 8 bases between the germline ends. The CDR3 here is CASSSKTETQYF. The CDR3 bases are TGTGCCAGCAGCTCAAAGACGGAGACCCAGTACTTC.